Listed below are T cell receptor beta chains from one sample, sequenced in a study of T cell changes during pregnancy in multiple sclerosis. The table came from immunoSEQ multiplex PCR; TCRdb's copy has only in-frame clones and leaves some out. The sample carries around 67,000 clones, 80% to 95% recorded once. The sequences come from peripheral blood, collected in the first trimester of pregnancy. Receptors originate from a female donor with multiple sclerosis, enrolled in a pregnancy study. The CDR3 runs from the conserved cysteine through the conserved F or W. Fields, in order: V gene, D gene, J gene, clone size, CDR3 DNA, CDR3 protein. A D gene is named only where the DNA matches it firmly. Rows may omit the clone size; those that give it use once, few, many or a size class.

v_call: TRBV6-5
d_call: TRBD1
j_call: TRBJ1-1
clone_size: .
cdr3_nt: TGTGCCAGCAGTTACGGGACAGGGGGCTGGGGCACTGAAGCTTTCTTT
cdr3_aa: CASSYGTGGWGTEAFF

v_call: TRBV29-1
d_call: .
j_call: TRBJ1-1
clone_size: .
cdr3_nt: TGCAGCCCACGACAGATGAACACTGAAGCTTTCTTT
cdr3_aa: CSPRQMNTEAFF

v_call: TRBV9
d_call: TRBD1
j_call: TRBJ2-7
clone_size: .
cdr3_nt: TGTGCCAGCAGCTCACAAACAGGGGGCGACGAGCAGTACTTC
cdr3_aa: CASSSQTGGDEQYF

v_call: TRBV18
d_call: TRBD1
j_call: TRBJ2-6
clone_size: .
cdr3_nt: TGTGCCAGCTCACCTTTCCAGGGGGCTTCTGGGGCCAACGTCCTGACTTTC
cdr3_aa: CASSPFQGASGANVLTF

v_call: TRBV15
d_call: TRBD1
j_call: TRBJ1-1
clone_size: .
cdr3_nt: TGTGCCACCAGCAGCGGGACAGCAGCTTTCTTT
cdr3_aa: CATSSGTAAFF

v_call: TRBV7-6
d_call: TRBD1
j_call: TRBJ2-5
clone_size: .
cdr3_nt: TGTGCCAGCAGCACCCGAGGGACAGGGTGGGAGACCCAGTACTTC
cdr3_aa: CASSTRGTGWETQYF

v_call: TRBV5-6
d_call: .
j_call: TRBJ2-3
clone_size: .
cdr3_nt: TGTGCCAGCAGCTTGAGGAGTACGCAGTATTTT
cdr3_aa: CASSLRSTQYF

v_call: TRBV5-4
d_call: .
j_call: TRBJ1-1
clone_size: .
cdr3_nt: TGTGCCAGCAGCAGCCGGACATCCCAGAACACTGAAGCTTTCTTT
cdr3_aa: CASSSRTSQNTEAFF

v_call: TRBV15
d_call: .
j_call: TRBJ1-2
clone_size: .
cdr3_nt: TGTGCCACCAGCAGGCCGGGACTGCATAACTATGGCTACACCTTC
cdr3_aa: CATSRPGLHNYGYTF

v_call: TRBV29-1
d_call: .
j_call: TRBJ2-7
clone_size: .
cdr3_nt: TGCAGCGTTGAAGGCAGGGCGGAGGGCGAGCAGTACTTC
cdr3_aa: CSVEGRAEGEQYF

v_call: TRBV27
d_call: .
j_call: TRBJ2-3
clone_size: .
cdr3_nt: TGTGCCAGCAGTTTACGGAGTGGTAGCACAGATACGCAGTATTTT
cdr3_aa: CASSLRSGSTDTQYF

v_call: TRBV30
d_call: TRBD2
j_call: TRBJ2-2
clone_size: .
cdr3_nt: TGTGCCTGGAGTGTGCAGCGGGGGAACACCGGGGAGCTGTTTTTT
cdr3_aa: CAWSVQRGNTGELFF

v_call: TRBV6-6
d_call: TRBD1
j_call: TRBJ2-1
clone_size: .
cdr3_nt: TGTGCCAGCAGTTACCCAGCCGGACAGGGGACAAATGAGCAGTTCTTC
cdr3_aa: CASSYPAGQGTNEQFF

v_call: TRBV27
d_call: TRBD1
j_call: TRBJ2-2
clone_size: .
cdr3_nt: TGTGCCAGCAGTAATGACAGGGTTGGCACCGGGGAGCTGTTTTTT
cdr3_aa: CASSNDRVGTGELFF

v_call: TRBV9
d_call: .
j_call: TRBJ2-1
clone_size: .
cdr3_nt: TGTGCCAGCAACAGCGGAGGCTCCTACAATGAGCAGTTCTTC
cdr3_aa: CASNSGGSYNEQFF

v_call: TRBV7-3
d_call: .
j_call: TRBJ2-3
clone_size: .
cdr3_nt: TGTGCCAGCAGCTTATCAGGACACACAGATACGCAGTATTTT
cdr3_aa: CASSLSGHTDTQYF

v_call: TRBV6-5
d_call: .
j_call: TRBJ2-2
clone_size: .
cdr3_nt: TGTGCCAGCAGTTACTCCGGGACACCTAACACCGGGGAGCTGTTTTTT
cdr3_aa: CASSYSGTPNTGELFF

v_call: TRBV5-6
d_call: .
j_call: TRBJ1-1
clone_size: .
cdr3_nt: TGTGCCAGCAGTTTTACAGGTTCGGCGGAAGCTTTCTTT
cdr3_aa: CASSFTGSAEAFF

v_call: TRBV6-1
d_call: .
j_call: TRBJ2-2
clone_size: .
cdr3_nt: TGTGCCAGCAGTGAAGGAGAAACCGGGGAGCTGTTTTTT
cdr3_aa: CASSEGETGELFF

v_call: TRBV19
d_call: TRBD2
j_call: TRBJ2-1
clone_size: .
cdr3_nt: TGTGCCAGTAGGGGGGGACTAGCGGGACCCTACAATGAGCAGTTCTTC
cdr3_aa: CASRGGLAGPYNEQFF

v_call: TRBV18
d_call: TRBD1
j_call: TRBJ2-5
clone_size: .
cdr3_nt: TGTGCCAGCTCTCCCGGGACAGGGGTATTGGAGACCCAGTACTTC
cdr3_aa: CASSPGTGVLETQYF

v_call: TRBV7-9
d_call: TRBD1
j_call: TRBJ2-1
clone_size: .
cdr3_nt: TGTGCCAGCAGCACGTCCCGGGACAGGGTAACAAATGAGCAGTTCTTC
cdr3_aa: CASSTSRDRVTNEQFF

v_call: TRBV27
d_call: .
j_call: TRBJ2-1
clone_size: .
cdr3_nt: TGTGCCAGCAGTTCCTCGGGAGTCGCTTCCTACAATGAGCAGTTCTTC
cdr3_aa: CASSSSGVASYNEQFF

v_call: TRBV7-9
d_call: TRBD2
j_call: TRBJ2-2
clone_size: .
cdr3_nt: TGTGCCAGCAGCTCCACGGTGATTAGCGGGAGGCCCAACACCGGGGAGCTGTTTTTT
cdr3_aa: CASSSTVISGRPNTGELFF

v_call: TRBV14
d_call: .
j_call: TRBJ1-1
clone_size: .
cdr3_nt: TGTGCCAGCAGCCTATCTCGGACTGTGAACACTGAAGCTTTCTTT
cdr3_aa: CASSLSRTVNTEAFF

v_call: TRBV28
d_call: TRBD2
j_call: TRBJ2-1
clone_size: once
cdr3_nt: TGTGCCAGCAGTTTTCTCGGGGGGGTTAGATACAATGAGCAGTTCTTC
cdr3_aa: CASSFLGGVRYNEQFF

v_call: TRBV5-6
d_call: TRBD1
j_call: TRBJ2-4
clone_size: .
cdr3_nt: TGTGCCAGCAGCCCAGACAGGGGGCTCGGAAACATTCAGTACTTC
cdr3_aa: CASSPDRGLGNIQYF

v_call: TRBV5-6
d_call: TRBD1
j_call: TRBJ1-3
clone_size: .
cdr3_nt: TGTGCCAGCAGCTTGATACCGGGACAGGGTCACACCATATATTTT
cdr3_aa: CASSLIPGQGHTIYF

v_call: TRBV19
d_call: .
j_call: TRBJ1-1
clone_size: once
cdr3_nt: TGTGCCACTAACCCGGCCATTTCTCGGGACACTGAAGCTTTCTTT
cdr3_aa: CATNPAISRDTEAFF

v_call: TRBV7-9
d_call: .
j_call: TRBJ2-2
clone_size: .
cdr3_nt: TGTGCCAGCAGCTTTACCGGGGACACCGGGGAGCTGTTTTTT
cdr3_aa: CASSFTGDTGELFF

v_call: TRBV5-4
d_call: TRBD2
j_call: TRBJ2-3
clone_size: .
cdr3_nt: TGTGCCAGCAGCTTTCCTAGCGGAACTAGCACAGATACGCAGTATTTT
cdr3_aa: CASSFPSGTSTDTQYF

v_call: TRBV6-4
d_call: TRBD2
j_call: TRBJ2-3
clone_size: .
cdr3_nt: TGTGCCAGCAGTGACATAGCGGGAAGCACAGATACGCAGTATTTT
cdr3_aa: CASSDIAGSTDTQYF

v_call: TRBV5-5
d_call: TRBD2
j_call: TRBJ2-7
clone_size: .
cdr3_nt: TGTGCCAGCAGCTTCTTAGCGGGGAGGGAGGGCGAGCAGTACTTC
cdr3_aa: CASSFLAGREGEQYF

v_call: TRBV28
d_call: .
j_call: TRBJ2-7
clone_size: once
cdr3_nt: TGTGCCGCCGGGGGAGACAGAGAGCAGTACTTC
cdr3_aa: CAAGGDREQYF

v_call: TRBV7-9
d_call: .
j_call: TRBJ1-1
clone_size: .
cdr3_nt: TGTGCCAGCAGCTTAGTAGGCGAGACAGACACTGAAGCTTTCTTT
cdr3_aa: CASSLVGETDTEAFF

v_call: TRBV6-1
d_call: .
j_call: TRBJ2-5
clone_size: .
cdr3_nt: TGTGCCAGCAGTCTTACTCTGGACAGCCAAGAGACCCAGTACTTC
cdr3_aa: CASSLTLDSQETQYF

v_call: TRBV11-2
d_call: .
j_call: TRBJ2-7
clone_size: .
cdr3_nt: TGTGCCAGCAGCTTAGACCTGGGGGGCGAGCAGTACTTC
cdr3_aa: CASSLDLGGEQYF

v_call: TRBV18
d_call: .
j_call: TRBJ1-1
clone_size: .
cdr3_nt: TGTGCCAGCTCACCGGGGGGGCTACCGAACACTGAAGCTTTCTTT
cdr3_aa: CASSPGGLPNTEAFF

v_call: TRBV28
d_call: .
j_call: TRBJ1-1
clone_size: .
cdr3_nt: TGTGCCAGCAGTTTAGATCGCTGGGGCGAGAACACTGAAGCTTTCTTT
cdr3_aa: CASSLDRWGENTEAFF

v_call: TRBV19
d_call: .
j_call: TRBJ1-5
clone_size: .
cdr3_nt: TGTGCCAGTAGTATGTGGTGGGACAAAGATAGCAATCAGCCCCAGCATTTT
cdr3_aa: CASSMWWDKDSNQPQHF

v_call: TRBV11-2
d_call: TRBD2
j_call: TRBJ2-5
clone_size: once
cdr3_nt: TGTGCCAGCAGCTTAGTAGCGGGAGGAGTCGGGGGGGAGACCCAGTACTTC
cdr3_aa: CASSLVAGGVGGETQYF